These 27 T cell receptor beta chains were all obtained from the same sample, sequenced in a study of cytomegalovirus exposure and HLA in healthy donors. Amplification used 60 Vbeta primers and 13 Jbeta primers. Repertoires were generated with immunoSEQ multiplex PCR, while TCRdb's copy carries only in-frame clones and drops some. The table has 70,000 to 90,000 clones, around three fifths seen once. Source material: PBMCs. These receptors all come from a woman aged 35 to 49 in good health and CMV-seropositive.

The rearrangement links TRBV28 to TRBJ2-5; 10 bases match TRBD2. The J call may be incorrect, as the DNA end agrees better with TRBJ2-7. This CDR3 is 15 amino acids long. Germline V gene sequence: CDR1 MDHEN, CDR2 SYDVKM. The CDR3 protein is CATLAGDFVSYEQYF. The CDR3 bases are TGTGCCACCCTAGCGGGAGACTTTGTCTCCTACGAGCAGTACTTC.

V and J are TRBV5-1 and TRBJ2-2; possible D gene TRBD2, 6 bases. The germline V gene has CDR1 SGHRS and CDR2 YFSETQ. Trimming took off 4 bases at V and 8 bases at J, with 15 bases between the two ends. CDR3 length: 14 residues. CDR3 in DNA: TGCGCCAGCAGCCCCCGGGGGACTTGGGGGGAGCTGTTTTTT. Translating gives CASSPRGTWGELFF.

This clone has a handful of counts. The V call is TRBV7-8, the J call TRBJ1-3; D gene uncertain. Germline values: CDR1 SGHVS, CDR2 FQNEAQ. Trimming removed 4 bases at V and 4 bases at J, with 11 bases between. CDR3 length equals 14 residues. The CDR3 sequence is CASSSPSPGNTIYF. CDR3 DNA: TGTGCCAGCAGCTCTCCCAGTCCCGGAAACACCATATATTTT.

The chain links TRBV10-3 to TRBJ2-2; TRBD2 matches at 7 bases. The length of the CDR3 is 19 residues. The V gene's germline CDR1 is ENHRY and CDR2 SYGVKD. V lost 4 bases, J lost 2 bases, and 16 bases stayed unmatched. CDR3 nucleotide sequence: TGTGCCATCAGTGTTCTGCGGGAGATATCCCGAATAAACACCGGGGAGCTGTTTTTT. Translated, it gives CAISVLREISRINTGELFF.

This clone has more than one count but fewer than ten. The chain links TRBV29-1 to TRBJ2-3; possibly TRBD2 for D (6 bases). CDR1 and CDR2 (germline): SQVTM, ANQGSEA. V lost 6 bases and J lost 2, with 15 bases in between. CDR3 length: 14 amino acids. The CDR3 loop is CSVTTEGHTDTQYF. The CDR3 bases are TGCAGCGTCACAACGGAGGGCCACACAGATACGCAGTATTTT.

The sample holds a few counts of this clone. The CDR3 DNA reads TGTGCCAGCAGCTTGGTGGGGGGGGCACGCTACGAGCAGTACTTC. Encoded protein: CASSLVGGARYEQYF. The J gene is TRBJ2-7, the V gene TRBV5-4; possibly TRBD2 for D (7 bases). CDR1 and CDR2 (germline): SGHNT, YYREEE (reference sequence). Trimming removed 0 bases from V and 3 bases from J, with 13 bases in between. The CDR3 extends over 15 amino acids.

The chain uses TRBV6-6 and TRBJ2-7, with a tentative D call TRBD2 (5 bases). The V gene lost 2 bases and the J gene lost 0 bases, with 11 bases spanning the gap. CDR3 length: 15 amino acids. Germline V gene sequence: CDR1 MNHNY, CDR2 SVGAGI (reference sequence). The CDR3 nucleotides read TGTGCCAGCAGTTACGGAGTGGGGAGCTCCTACGAGCAGTACTTC. This encodes CASSYGVGSSYEQYF.

This clone was seen once. The chain employs TRBV28 and TRBJ2-3; 7 nucleotides line up with TRBD1. This CDR3 contains 15 residues. Trimming removed 4 bases from V and 0 bases from J; junction bases left unmatched: 4. Germline V gene data show CDR1 as MDHEN and CDR2 as SYDVKM. This CDR3 reads CASSSGQPSTDTQYF. CDR3 DNA sequence: TGTGCCAGCAGTTCGGGACAGCCGAGCACAGATACGCAGTATTTT.

The genes are TRBV4-1 and TRBJ1-3, with TRBD1 as a possible D gene (5 bases). The CDR3 runs to 16 residues. Trimming took off 3 bases at V and 4 bases at J, with 16 bases between the two ends. Germline V gene lookup returns CDR1 MGHRA and CDR2 YSYEKL. The CDR3 DNA sequence: TGCGCCAGCAGCCACCCGTGGCCAGGGCGGGGAAACACCATATATTTT. Encoded protein: CASSHPWPGRGNTIYF.

This clone was found a few times. This chain connects TRBV15 to TRBJ1-3, with D perhaps TRBD1 (5 bases). Germline CDR1 and CDR2: LNHNV and YYDKDF (reference sequence). This CDR3 spans 14 amino acids. V lost 5 bases and J lost 2, with 10 bases in between. The chain's CDR3 is CATSQGVAGNTIYF. The CDR3 coding sequence is TGTGCCACCAGCCAAGGGGTGGCTGGAAACACCATATATTTT.

CDR3 coding DNA: TGTGCCAGCAGCGTCTCCGAAGAGACCCAGTACTTC. Translated, it gives CASSVSEETQYF. The chain uses TRBV5-4 and TRBJ2-5; D is undetermined. V lost 4 bases to trimming and J lost 3 bases, with 7 bases between them. CDR3 size: 12 residues. CDR1 is SGHNT and CDR2 is YYREEE in the germline V gene (reference sequence).

The chain employs TRBV5-6 and TRBJ1-1; tentatively, D is TRBD1 (5 bases). Trimming pared 2 bases from V and 0 bases from J, leaving 5 bases between. The CDR3 consists of 13 residues. CDR1 is SGHDT and CDR2 is YYEEEE in the germline V gene. The CDR3 nucleotides read TGTGCCAGCAGCTTAGGGGTGAACACTGAAGCTTTCTTT. Protein: CASSLGVNTEAFF.

The V call is TRBV6-5, the J call TRBJ2-7; TRBD2 might be the D (5 bases). Germline values: CDR1 MNHEY, CDR2 SVGAGI. Trimming removed 0 bases at V and 2 bases at J, with 8 bases between. The CDR3 extends over 14 amino acids. The CDR3: CASSYSRDTYEQYF. The DNA for the CDR3 is TGTGCCAGCAGTTACTCCCGGGATACCTACGAGCAGTACTTC.

This chain uses TRBV13 with TRBJ2-7; D perhaps matches TRBD1 (6 bases). CDR3 length: 14 residues. The V end lost 10 bases, the J end lost 4 bases, and 20 bases lay between the germline ends. The germline gives CDR1 PRHDT, CDR2 FYEKMQ (reference sequence). CDR3 nucleotide sequence: TGTGCCACTTCGGCAGGGGCTCCTTTTTACGAGCAGTACTTC. Protein product: CATSAGAPFYEQYF.

This chain links TRBV7-9 with TRBJ2-2, with 10 bases aligning to TRBD1. Germline CDR1 SEHNR, CDR2 FQNEAQ (reference sequence). CDR3 length: 18 amino acids. Germline trimming cut 0 bases from V and 6 bases from J; bases unmatched to any gene: 10. CDR3 sequence (DNA): TGTGCCAGCAGCTTAGCTAATAAAGGGACAGGGGTTGCCGGGGAGCTGTTTTTT. Translated: CASSLANKGTGVAGELFF.

CDR3 bases: TGTGCCAGCACCAAACTAGCTGCTAGCACAGATACGCAGTATTTT. Translation: CASTKLAASTDTQYF. The chain joins TRBV9 to TRBJ2-3; the D gene is possibly TRBD2 (6 bases). The germline V gene encodes CDR1 SGDLS and CDR2 YYNGEE. The CDR3 has 15 amino acids. Trimming cost V 6 bases and J 0 bases, with 14 bases left between them.

This clone was picked up a small number of times. V and J are TRBV6-5 and TRBJ1-5, with a possible D match to TRBD1 (5 bases). Per germline, CDR1 MNHEY and CDR2 SVGAGI. The length of the CDR3 is 15 residues. V lost 0 bases and J 4 bases, leaving 10 bases between the germline ends. The CDR3 DNA follows: TGTGCCAGCAGTTACTCGCGGGGGGGGAATCAGCCCCAGCATTTT. Translation: CASSYSRGGNQPQHF.

This clone was seen once. The CDR3 loop is CASSPFFGGGISYNEQFF. For the CDR3, the DNA is TGTGCCAGCAGCCCATTTTTCGGGGGGGGAATTTCCTACAATGAGCAGTTCTTC. V and J are TRBV28 and TRBJ2-1; 8 bases are shared with TRBD2. This CDR3 comprises 18 residues. V trimming: 6 bases; J trimming: 1 base; junction bases outside the gene matches: 14. In germline, CDR1 is MDHEN, CDR2 SYDVKM.

This clone was counted only a few times. The chain couples TRBV10-3 to TRBJ2-5; the D gene is possibly TRBD1 (6 bases). The CDR3 totals 13 residues. Germline V lookup: CDR1 ENHRY, CDR2 SYGVKD. V lost 7 bases and J 3 bases, leaving 12 bases between the germline ends. The CDR3 reads CAITPNREETQYF. CDR3 nucleotide sequence: TGTGCCATCACGCCAAACAGGGAAGAGACCCAGTACTTC.

The table lists this clone with a few counts. The chain joins TRBV7-9 to TRBJ2-5; D ambiguous. CDR1 is SEHNR, CDR2 FQNEAQ, per germline (reference sequence). The CDR3 is made up of 11 amino acids. The germline V and J ends were trimmed by 5 bases and 9 bases, with 10 bases remaining between them. The chain's CDR3 is CASSPRGAQYF. For the CDR3, the DNA is TGTGCCAGCAGCCCTCGTGGAGCCCAGTACTTC.

This clone appeared a few times. The chain recombines TRBV11-2 with TRBJ2-5; D is undetermined. Deletions cut 4 bases from V and 5 bases from J, with 11 bases between. Looked up from germline, CDR1 is SGHAT and CDR2 is FQNNGV. The CDR3 runs 13 residues. The CDR3 sequence is CASSSDTRETQYF. The CDR3 region has the DNA TGTGCCAGCAGCTCAGACACTCGGGAGACCCAGTACTTC.

There are many counts of this clone. The rearrangement links TRBV6-6 to TRBJ2-3; no firm D call. The V and J ends lost 0 bases and 1 base respectively, with 5 bases between them. CDR3 length: 14 amino acids. Germline CDR1 MNHNY, CDR2 SVGAGI (reference sequence). CDR3 loop: CASSYSRGTDTQYF. The CDR3, as DNA: TGTGCCAGCAGTTACTCTCGAGGCACAGATACGCAGTATTTT.

This chain uses TRBV28 with TRBJ1-1; no clear D gene. The CDR3 is 15 residues long. Germline assignment: CDR1 MDHEN and CDR2 SYDVKM. The V and J ends lost 6 bases and 0 bases respectively, with 14 bases between them. The CDR3 spells CASSDYRDMNTEAFF. In DNA, the CDR3 is TGTGCCAGCAGCGATTACAGAGATATGAACACTGAAGCTTTCTTT.

The genes are TRBV19 and TRBJ2-3; D might be TRBD2 (5 bases). This CDR3 spans 12 amino acids. Germline CDR1 reads LNHDA; CDR2 reads SQIVND (reference sequence). The V end lost 7 bases, the J end lost 6 bases, and 11 bases lay between the germline ends. CDR3 in DNA: TGTGCCAGTATTGGAGGCCGCGATACGCAGTATTTT. It is translated as CASIGGRDTQYF. The complete variable domain, with remaining parts taken from reference TRBV19 and TRBJ2-3, reads DGGITQSPKYLFRKEGQNVTLSCEQNLNHDAMYWYRQDPGQGLRLIYYSQIVNDFQKGDIAEGYSVSREKKESFPLTVTSAQKNPTAFYLCASIGGRDTQYFGPGTRLTVL.

This chain joins TRBV6-1 and TRBJ1-2; D not certain. Germline CDR1 and CDR2: MNHNS and SASEGT. CDR3 length: 14 amino acids. Trimming left V 0 bases short and J 4 bases short, with 9 bases between. CDR3 bases: TGTGCCAGCAGTGAAGCAGACTATAGCTATGGCTACACCTTC. Translated: CASSEADYSYGYTF.

The chain carries TRBV5-1 and TRBJ2-5; no clear D. Germline V gene data show CDR1 as SGHRS and CDR2 as YFSETQ. This CDR3 contains 16 residues. Trimming took 2 bases from V and 2 from J, leaving 16 bases between them. The CDR3 nucleotides are TGCGCCAGCAGCTTAGTTACAGTCTATTCTCAAGAGACCCAGTACTTC. It codes for CASSLVTVYSQETQYF.

The chain couples TRBV5-4 to TRBJ2-5, with 9 bases that match TRBD1. The CDR3 consists of 16 residues. With V trimmed by 3 bases and J by 2 bases, 8 bases remained unmatched. From germline, CDR1 is SGHNT and CDR2 YYREEE (reference sequence). The CDR3 reads CASSSPPGQGQETQYF. CDR3 DNA: TGTGCCAGCAGCTCTCCCCCGGGACAGGGTCAAGAGACCCAGTACTTC.